These 14 T cell receptor beta chains were all obtained from the same sample, sequenced in a study of blood T cells in healthy people across ages. Through a sample-barcoded 5' primer and a J-beta primer mix, a second PCR was run for roughly 6 to 11 cycles. TCRdb re-called the 5' RACE reads through MiXCR, storing one row per CDR3 protein. The sample holds about 600,000 distinct CDR3 sequences, around half seen once. The sample was blood. Every receptor here comes from a man older than 75 in good health.

This clonotype has more than one count but fewer than ten. The chain employs TRBV13 and TRBJ2-1; 14 positions agree with TRBD2. This CDR3 region has 18 residues. The J segment lost 0 bases and the V segment lost 6 bases, leaving 7 bases of the junction unmatched. CDR1 and CDR2 (germline): PRHDT, FYEKMQ (reference sequence). CDR3 sequence: CASRPGLAGALSYNEQFF. The CDR3 DNA follows: TGTGCCAGCAGACCGGGACTAGCGGGAGCGCTCTCCTACAATGAGCAGTTCTTC.

This chain links TRBV10-3 with TRBJ2-3; 11 nucleotides agree with TRBD2. The CDR3 contains 19 residues. Losses at the gene ends were 6 bases for V and 0 bases for J; bases not matched to a gene: 14. Germline V gives CDR1 ENHRY, CDR2 SYGVKD. This CDR3 is CAIRGTGTSGSSSTDTQYF. The CDR3 DNA follows: TGTGCCATCAGGGGGACCGGGACTAGCGGATCATCTAGCACAGATACGCAGTATTTT.

This chain connects TRBV6-5 to TRBJ2-5; D is perhaps TRBD1 or TRBD2 (5 bases each). The CDR3 contains 15 residues. V lost 6 bases and J 11 bases, leaving 25 bases between the germline ends. The germline V gene has CDR1 MNHEY and CDR2 SVGAGI. The CDR3 DNA is TGTGCCAGCAGGGCCCATGAGAGCGGACACAATGAGCAGTACTTC. Its protein product is CASRAHESGHNEQYF.

In this sample, this clonotype turned up a few times. The V and J genes are TRBV6-2 or TRBV6-3 and TRBJ2-7; D is ambiguous. CDR3 length: 13 residues. V was trimmed by 0 bases and J by 5 bases, leaving 8 bases between them. Germline CDR1 and CDR2: MNHEY and SVGEGT. The CDR3 here is CASSYSGYNEQYF. The CDR3 DNA reads TGTGCCAGCAGTTACTCGGGGTATAACGAGCAGTACTTC.

The chain carries TRBV5-1 and TRBJ2-7; D is undetermined. With 1 base removed from V and 7 bases from J, the gap between germline ends came to 15 bases. CDR3 length equals 14 residues. The V gene's germline CDR1 is SGHRS and CDR2 YFSETQ. The CDR3 loop reads CASSLSADHNEQYF. Written as DNA, the CDR3 is TGCGCCAGCAGCTTGTCGGCAGACCACAATGAGCAGTACTTC. The whole variable domain, remainder taken from reference TRBV5-1 and TRBJ2-7, is KAGVTQTPRYLIKTRGQQVTLSCSPISGHRSVSWYQQTPGQGLQFLFEYFSETQRNKGNFPGRFSGRQFSNSRSEMNVSTLELGDSALYLCASSLSADHNEQYFGPGTRLTVT.

The CDR3 nucleotides read TGCAGCGTCAGGTACCGGACTAGTTCTGAGCAGTACTTC. Protein product: CSVRYRTSSEQYF. The rearrangement links TRBV29-1 to TRBJ2-5; TRBD2 matches at 7 bases. The CDR3 is made up of 13 amino acids. Germline V gene lookup returns CDR1 SQVTM and CDR2 ANQGSEA. The junction had 15 bases not matched to a gene; V was cut back by 6 bases and J by 11 bases.

The V gene is TRBV12-3 or TRBV12-4, the J gene TRBJ2-3; D remains ambiguous. V was cut by 6 bases and J by 1 base, with 8 bases left in between. This CDR3 has 13 residues. The CDR3 here is CASSRAGTDTQYF. CDR3 sequence (DNA): TGTGCCAGCAGCCGGGCGGGCACAGATACGCAGTATTTT.

This clonotype was seen a handful of times. The V call is TRBV6-2 or TRBV6-3, the J call TRBJ2-3; perhaps D is TRBD1 or TRBD2 (5 bases each). V lost 1 base, J lost 4 bases, and 18 bases lay in between. The CDR3 covers 17 residues. Germline V CDR1 and CDR2: MNHEY, SVGEGT. CDR3 sequence: CASSYYGTEGSADTQYF. CDR3 bases: TGTGCCAGCAGTTACTACGGGACGGAAGGATCGGCAGATACGCAGTATTTT.

As concerns this clonotype: One end of the junction varies from germline; a read error may be responsible. The chain is built from TRBV20-1 and TRBJ2-5; tentative D call: TRBD1 (6 bases). There are 12 residues in the CDR3. Germline CDR1 DFQATT, CDR2 SNEGSKA (reference sequence). CDR3 amino acids: CGARRGGETQYF. The CDR3 region has the DNA TGCGGTGCTAGACGAGGGGGAGAGACCCAGTACTTC.

The chain uses TRBV5-4 and TRBJ2-5; D is possibly TRBD1 (5 bases). Germline V gene data show CDR1 as SGHNT and CDR2 as YYREEE (reference sequence). The CDR3 contains 13 residues. V was shortened by 2 bases and J by 5 bases, with 10 bases between the two germline ends. The CDR3 is CASSFQGPETQYF. The CDR3 DNA reads as TGTGCCAGCAGCTTCCAGGGTCCGGAGACCCAGTACTTC.

The chain uses TRBV7-2 and TRBJ2-4; 15 nucleotides align to TRBD2. V shed 3 bases, J shed 13 bases, and the junction held 13 bases outside the gene matches. The CDR3 covers 17 residues. CDR1 and CDR2 (germline): SGHTA, FQGNSA. The CDR3 region is CASSFTGLAGGVNEQYF. As DNA, the CDR3 is TGTGCCAGCAGCTTTACTGGACTAGCGGGGGGGGTCAATGAGCAGTACTTC.

The chain recombines TRBV18 with TRBJ2-7; 9 bases fit TRBD1. Germline CDR1 reads KGHSH; CDR2 reads LQKENI. CDR3 length equals 15 residues. The V and J ends lost 2 bases and 7 bases, in that order; junction bases with no gene match: 9. In DNA, the CDR3 is TGTGCCAGCTCACCAAACGGACAGGGGAGCCCGGAGCAGTACTTC. Protein sequence: CASSPNGQGSPEQYF.

The V call is TRBV20-1, the J call TRBJ2-7; D unresolved. From germline, CDR1 is DFQATT and CDR2 SNEGSKA (reference sequence). The CDR3 sequence is 13 residues long. V was cut by 3 bases and J by 0 bases, with 9 bases left in between. Written as DNA, the CDR3 is TGCAGTGCTAGTCCTGACGTCTCCTACGAGCAGTACTTC. The encoded protein is CSASPDVSYEQYF.

The V and J genes are TRBV12-3 or TRBV12-4 and TRBJ1-5; 8 nucleotides match TRBD1. This CDR3 region has 14 residues. Unmatched junction bases numbered 7, after V lost 5 bases and J lost 7 bases. The DNA of the CDR3 is TGTGCCAGCAGTGCCCAGGGGGCGAACCAGCCCCAGCATTTT. Translated: CASSAQGANQPQHF.